This TCR beta chain was observed in a study of response to subunit inactivated influenza vaccine. In TCRdb, the RT-PCR reads were re-called with MiXCR into one record per CDR3 protein. The table has 750,000 to 850,000 distinct CDR3 sequences, approximately 18% seen once. The CDR3 consists of 15 residues. CDR1 is LGHDT and CDR2 is YNNKEL in the germline V gene (reference sequence). Trimming left V 4 bases short and J 3 bases short, with 13 bases between. The chain couples TRBV3-1 to TRBJ2-4; possibly TRBD1 for D (6 bases). The specimen was PBMCs from blood, collected around 5 days after vaccination. This sequence was found in a man in his fifties who received an inactivated influenza vaccine. The CDR3 DNA sequence: TGTGCCAGCAGCCCTGGACAGATACACAAAAACATTCAGTACTTC. Amino acid sequence: CASSPGQIHKNIQYF.